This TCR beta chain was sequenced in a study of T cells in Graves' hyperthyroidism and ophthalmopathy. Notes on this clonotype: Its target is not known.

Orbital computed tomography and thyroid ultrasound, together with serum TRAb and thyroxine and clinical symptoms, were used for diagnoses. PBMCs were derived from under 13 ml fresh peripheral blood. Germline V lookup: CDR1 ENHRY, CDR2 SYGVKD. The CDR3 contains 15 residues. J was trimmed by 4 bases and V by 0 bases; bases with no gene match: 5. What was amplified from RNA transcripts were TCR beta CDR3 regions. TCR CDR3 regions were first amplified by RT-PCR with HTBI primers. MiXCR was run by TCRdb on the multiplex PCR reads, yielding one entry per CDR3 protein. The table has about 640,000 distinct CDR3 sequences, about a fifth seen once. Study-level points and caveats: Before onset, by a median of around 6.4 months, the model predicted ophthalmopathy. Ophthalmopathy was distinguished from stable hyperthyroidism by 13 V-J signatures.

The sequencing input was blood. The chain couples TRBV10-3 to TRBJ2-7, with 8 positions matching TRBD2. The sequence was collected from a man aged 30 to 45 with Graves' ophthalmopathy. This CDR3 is CAISESVAGQYEQYF. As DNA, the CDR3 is TGTGCCATCAGTGAGTCGGTAGCGGGGCAGTACGAGCAGTACTTC.